One sample yielded the 24 T cell receptor beta chains listed below, sequenced in a study of vaccination effects on CD4 cells after COVID-19. The antigens of these receptors remain unknown. The data were produced by immunoSEQ multiplex PCR, yet TCRdb's version contains in-frame clones alone and is incomplete. Among about 73,000 clones listed, roughly 74% were seen once. Sequencing in the ViraFEST assay came after antigen-specific CD4+ T cells had been expanded with viral peptide pools, which were used to stimulate PBMC. CD4+ T cell isolation took place after 10 days of culture. Absence of prior SARS-CoV-2 infection characterized the vaccine recipients, who showed negative nucleocapsid antibodies. This material consisted of CD4+ T cells from PBMCs cultured with HCoV-NL63 spike peptides, taken before COVID-19 vaccination. The receptors originated from a human donor who received a COVID-19 vaccine.

This chain joins TRBV9 and TRBJ1-3; the D is unclear. From germline, CDR1 is SGDLS and CDR2 YYNGEE. This CDR3 is 13 amino acids long. V lost 0 bases to trimming and J lost 13 bases, with 14 bases between them. CDR3 loop: CASSVDLSTLIYF. In nucleotides, the CDR3 is TGTGCCAGCAGCGTAGATTTGTCTACCCTAATATATTTT.

This clone came up a few times. The gene calls are TRBV12-3 or TRBV12-4 and TRBJ1-2; no clear D gene. The CDR3 contains 13 residues. V was shortened by 1 base and J by 4 bases, with 7 bases between the two germline ends. The CDR3 sequence: CASSLERFYGYTF. CDR3 DNA sequence: TGTGCCAGCAGTTTAGAACGGTTCTATGGCTACACCTTC.

This sequence joins TRBV30 and TRBJ1-5, with TRBD1 identical over 7 bases. Unmatched junction bases numbered 1, after V lost 5 bases and J lost 0 bases. This CDR3 region has 13 residues. The germline gives CDR1 GTSNPN, CDR2 SVGIG (reference sequence). The CDR3 DNA sequence: TGTGCCTGGGGGACAGCTAGCAATCAGCCCCAGCATTTT. Its protein product is CAWGTASNQPQHF.

V is TRBV4-3 and J is TRBJ1-5; D uncertain. Germline V CDR1 and CDR2: LGHNA, YSLEER. V lost 0 bases, J lost 6 bases, and 9 bases lay in between. This CDR3 spans 14 amino acids. CDR3 coding DNA: TGCGCCAGCAGCCAAGAGGGGAGGTCTCAGCCCCAGCATTTT. Translating it yields CASSQEGRSQPQHF.

J is TRBJ2-2 and V is TRBV5-8; a possible D gene is TRBD2 (5 bases). Trimming pared 4 bases from V and 3 bases from J, leaving 13 bases between. The germline CDR1 and CDR2 sequences are SGHTS and YDEGEE. This CDR3 has 15 amino acids. The CDR3 sequence is CASSAVGVDTGELFF. The CDR3 coding sequence is TGTGCCAGCAGCGCCGTCGGGGTGGACACCGGGGAGCTGTTTTTT.

The V call is TRBV2, the J call TRBJ2-2, with 8 bases matching TRBD1. Per the germline V gene, CDR1 is SNHLY and CDR2 is FYNNEI. V dropped 5 bases and J dropped 3; count of bases not matched to a gene: 5. CDR3 length: 15 amino acids. This CDR3 reads CASSRRDRHTGELFF. In nucleotides, the CDR3 is TGTGCCAGCAGTCGCCGGGACAGGCACACCGGGGAGCTGTTTTTT. Supplemented by reference TRBV2 and TRBJ2-2, the full variable domain reads EPEVTQTPSHQVTQMGQEVILRCVPISNHLYFYWYRQILGQKVEFLVSFYNNEISEKSEIFDDQFSVERPDGSNFTLKIRSTKLEDSAMYFCASSRRDRHTGELFFGEGSRLTVL.

The chain joins TRBV2 to TRBJ2-3; weak D call: TRBD2 (5 bases). The V gene lost 4 bases and the J gene lost 2 bases, with 10 bases spanning the gap. The CDR3 extends over 14 amino acids. Germline lookup yields CDR1 SNHLY and CDR2 FYNNEI. CDR3 coding DNA: TGTGCCAGCAGTGTTGAGGGTTCCACAGATACGCAGTATTTT. Amino acid sequence: CASSVEGSTDTQYF.

This chain joins TRBV7-8 and TRBJ2-2, with TRBD1 matching 7 bases. V dropped 2 bases and J dropped 1; count of bases not matched to a gene: 16. The CDR3 is 20 amino acids. The germline V gene has CDR1 SGHVS and CDR2 FQNEAQ. In DNA, the CDR3 is TGTGCCAGCAGCTTAAAGGGGGCTTCATCCGGGCACAAGAACACCGGGGAGCTGTTTTTT. Encoded protein: CASSLKGASSGHKNTGELFF.

V usage is TRBV4-1 and J usage is TRBJ1-1, with TRBD1 matching over 10 bases. Per germline, CDR1 MGHRA and CDR2 YSYEKL. V lost 1 base, J lost 5 bases, and 16 bases stayed unmatched. This CDR3 has 19 residues. The CDR3 is CASSQVTPLDRGSKTEAFF. The CDR3 DNA follows: TGCGCCAGCAGCCAAGTCACCCCCCTGGACAGGGGGAGTAAGACTGAAGCTTTCTTT.

This chain links TRBV5-1 with TRBJ2-1, with D uncertain. V was pared by 3 bases and J by 5 bases, with 12 bases between. Germline V gives CDR1 SGHRS, CDR2 YFSETQ. CDR3 length: 14 residues. The CDR3 here is CASSSLGADNEQFF. CDR3 bases: TGCGCCAGCAGCTCCCTGGGCGCCGACAATGAGCAGTTCTTC.

This rearrangement joins TRBV6-1 to TRBJ2-2, with 10 positions matching TRBD1. Trimming took 0 bases from V and 5 from J; bases not matched to a gene: 6. CDR1 and CDR2 from the germline V gene are MNHNS and SASEGT. This CDR3 has 17 residues. CDR3 region: CASSEARTGGRTGELFF. As DNA, the CDR3 is TGTGCCAGCAGTGAAGCGAGGACAGGGGGACGAACCGGGGAGCTGTTTTTT.

This sequence joins TRBV28 and TRBJ1-1, with unresolved D. Trimming shortened V by 3 bases and J by 2 bases, and 4 bases separated the two germline ends. Per the germline V gene, CDR1 is MDHEN and CDR2 is SYDVKM. The CDR3 consists of 12 residues. Here the CDR3 reads CASSLINTEAFF. CDR3 DNA sequence: TGTGCCAGCAGTTTGATAAACACTGAAGCTTTCTTT.

V and J are TRBV12-3 or TRBV12-4 and TRBJ2-7; D possibly corresponds to TRBD2 (5 bases). The CDR3 is 13 amino acids. Trimming took 6 bases from V and 2 from J, leaving 11 bases between them. The CDR3 loop is CASRKTGTYEQYV. The CDR3 nucleotides are TGTGCCAGCAGAAAGACGGGAACCTACGAGCAGTACGTC.

The chain recombines TRBV2 with TRBJ2-5; the match to TRBD1 covers 7 bases. The CDR3 runs to 12 residues. CDR1 SNHLY and CDR2 FYNNEI come from the germline V gene. Unmatched junction bases numbered 8, after V lost 6 bases and J lost 10 bases. The CDR3 spells CASSGLGDSQYF. The CDR3 bases are TGTGCCAGCAGCGGTTTAGGGGACAGCCAGTACTTC.

The rearrangement joins TRBV6-5 to TRBJ1-1; D perhaps matches TRBD1 (5 bases). This CDR3 is 13 amino acids long. V lost 5 bases, J lost 0 bases, and 7 bases lay in between. The germline gives CDR1 MNHEY, CDR2 SVGAGI. CDR3 sequence reads: CASSRGLNTEAFF. The DNA of the CDR3 is TGTGCCAGCAGTAGGGGATTGAACACTGAAGCTTTCTTT.

The CDR3 coding sequence is TGTGCCAGCAGCTCCTCCGGGACAGGGCGTGAAGAGCCCCAGCATTTT. Translation gives CASSSSGTGREEPQHF. The chain uses TRBV11-2 and TRBJ1-5; 9 bases are shared with TRBD1. Germline CDR1 SGHAT, CDR2 FQNNGV. The CDR3 consists of 16 residues. The J segment lost 8 bases and the V segment lost 4 bases, leaving 12 bases of the junction unmatched.

The chain combines TRBV5-4 with TRBJ2-1; 11 nucleotides agree with TRBD2. This CDR3 spans 15 amino acids. CDR1 is SGHNT, CDR2 YYREEE, per germline (reference sequence). V lost 1 base and J lost 3; bases outside the gene matches: 0. The CDR3 DNA sequence: TGTGCCAGCAGCTTGACTAGCGGGGGCTACAATGAGCAGTTCTTC. As protein: CASSLTSGGYNEQFF.

The chain employs TRBV24-1 and TRBJ1-6, with D tentatively TRBD1 (5 bases). The CDR3 runs to 13 residues. Trimming pared 4 bases from V and 10 bases from J, leaving 10 bases between. Germline-derived CDR1 and CDR2 are KGHDR and SFDVKD. CDR3 bases: TGTGCCACCAGTGACAGGGCGCAATCACCCCTCCACTTT. It is translated as CATSDRAQSPLHF.

This chain connects TRBV2 to TRBJ1-6, with a possible D match to TRBD1 (6 bases). This CDR3 spans 15 amino acids. CDR1 is SNHLY and CDR2 is FYNNEI in the germline V gene. Trimming removed 4 bases from V and 7 bases from J, with 14 bases in between. This CDR3 reads CASSVQGLSNSPLHF. The CDR3 DNA reads TGTGCCAGCAGTGTACAGGGCTTGTCGAATTCACCCCTCCACTTT.

The chain links TRBV30 to TRBJ2-1; TRBD1 might be the D (5 bases). CDR1 is GTSNPN and CDR2 is SVGIG in the germline V gene (reference sequence). The CDR3 is 13 amino acids. Trimming removed 5 bases at V and 9 bases at J, with 17 bases between. The CDR3 DNA sequence: TGTGCCTGGGTCGGGCCAGGGTGGGCTGAGCAGTTCTTC. Its translation: CAWVGPGWAEQFF.

Worth noting for this clone: The identical CDR3 is also encoded by other nucleotide sequences in the sample. The chain couples TRBV6-6 to TRBJ2-7; the D is unclear. The CDR3 runs 12 residues. Germline V gene data show CDR1 as MNHNY and CDR2 as SVGAGI (reference sequence). Trimming stripped 0 bases from V and 4 bases from J, with 4 bases between. Here the CDR3 DNA reads TGTGCCAGCAGTTACTCTAATTACGAGCAGTACGTC. Its protein is CASSYSNYEQYV.

This clone occurred once. This chain connects TRBV7-2 to TRBJ1-2; D is uncertain. The germline gives CDR1 SGHTA, CDR2 FQGNSA. V was shortened by 5 bases and J by 4 bases, with 17 bases between the two germline ends. This CDR3 has 15 amino acids. The CDR3 nucleotides are TGTGCCAGCAGCCCGTCTCGACTGGAAGGCTATGGCTACACCTTC. Amino acid sequence: CASSPSRLEGYGYTF. Based on the CDR3 plus reference TRBV7-2 and TRBJ1-2, the full variable domain is GAGVSQSPSNKVTEKGKDVELRCDPISGHTALYWYRQSLGQGLEFLIYFQGNSAPDKSGLPSDRFSAERTGGSVSTLTIQRTQQEDSAVYLCASSPSRLEGYGYTFGSGTRLTVV.

The V and J genes are TRBV29-1 and TRBJ2-5, with D tentatively TRBD1 or TRBD2 (6 bases each). The CDR3 runs 12 residues. Trimming removed 5 bases from V and 4 bases from J, with 11 bases in between. CDR1 is SQVTM, CDR2 ANQGSEA, per germline. The CDR3 protein is CSVWGAAETQYF. The CDR3 DNA reads as TGCAGCGTTTGGGGGGCGGCAGAGACCCAGTACTTC. The full variable domain, rest sourced from reference TRBV29-1 and TRBJ2-5, is SAVISQKPSRDICQRGTSLTIQCQVDSQVTMMFWYRQQPGQSLTLIATANQGSEATYESGFVIDKFPISRPNLTFSTLTVSNMSPEDSSIYLCSVWGAAETQYFGPGTRLLVL.

The chain carries TRBV7-9 and TRBJ1-3; 12 bases line up with TRBD1. The V and J ends lost 2 bases and 6 bases, in that order; junction bases with no gene match: 5. Germline assignment: CDR1 SEHNR and CDR2 FQNEAQ (reference sequence). The length of the CDR3 is 16 residues. CDR3 region: CASSLTGTGGENTIYF. The CDR3 region has the DNA TGTGCCAGCAGCTTAACCGGGACAGGGGGCGAAAACACCATATATTTT.